Listed below are T cell receptor beta chains from one sample, sequenced in a study of T cell clonotyping in hematopoietic cell transplantation. Libraries were prepared by immunoSEQ multiplex PCR; TCRdb keeps only in-frame clonotypes and omits some of them. Of fewer than 70,000 clones in the sample, 85% to 95% were seen once. Sample: peripheral blood mononuclear cells. The receptors come from a man in his forties or fifties in good health. Some clones in this sample may be carry-over from other donors' samples. Both conserved end residues are trimmed from each CDR3.

j_call | v_call | cdr3_length | cdr3_aa
TRBJ1-5 | TRBV4-1 | 13 | ASSQEWDGNKPQH
TRBJ2-3 | TRBV28 | 11 | ASFGVQGDTQY
TRBJ2-1 | TRBV4-1 | 15 | ASSQVYGTSGINEQF
TRBJ2-7 | TRBV7-8 | 13 | ASSLEYKGSYEQY
TRBJ1-4 | TRBV5-4 | 11 | ASSSVPGEKLF
TRBJ2-2 | TRBV5-4 | 16 | ASSLGGAGGGNTGELF
TRBJ2-7 | TRBV4-3 | 12 | ASSQGTGRYEQY
TRBJ2-5 | TRBV29-1 | 13 | SVAWGSDPQETQY
TRBJ2-5 | TRBV29-1 | 8 | SVRHRTQY
TRBJ2-5 | TRBV29-1 | 10 | SGRSGRETQY
TRBJ1-2 | TRBV6-1 | 10 | ASSETWGGYT
TRBJ2-3 | TRBV2 | 14 | ASSRGLAGFTDTQY
TRBJ1-4 | TRBV5-1 | 12 | ASSPTATNEKLF
TRBJ2-7 | TRBV11-2 | 12 | ASSTLGESYEQY
TRBJ1-5 | TRBV4-2 | 12 | ASSQGELNQPQH
TRBJ1-2 | TRBV2 | 13 | ASSGWTGGEFGYT
TRBJ2-7 | TRBV2 | 10 | ASSRQGYEQY
TRBJ2-3 | TRBV28 | 15 | ASSAVQGLRSTDTQY
TRBJ1-2 | TRBV19 | 11 | ASKLSENYGYT
TRBJ2-1 | TRBV7-2 | 11 | ASSRGPNNEQF
TRBJ1-2 | TRBV6-1 | 11 | ASSVSQVYGYT
TRBJ2-7 | TRBV29-1 | 13 | SVGVGQGARDEQY
TRBJ1-2 | TRBV11-2 | 12 | ASSPRQGNYGYT
TRBJ2-7 | TRBV5-6 | 13 | ASSGLAGETNEQY
TRBJ1-6 | TRBV6-5 | 14 | ASSYTSGTGRSPLH
TRBJ2-3 | TRBV6-5 | 12 | ASSWSGGTDTQY
TRBJ2-7 | TRBV4-1 | 14 | ASSQVDMGLSREQY
TRBJ1-2 | TRBV7-9 | 12 | ASSRTALDYGYT
TRBJ1-2 | TRBV7-9 | 14 | ASSLGGQGAHYGYT
TRBJ2-7 | TRBV6-6 | 14 | ASSYQVAEASYEQY
TRBJ2-5 | TRBV7-2 | 10 | ASSLNYRGSD
TRBJ1-1 | TRBV30 | 13 | AWGSGGTVGTEAF
TRBJ2-3 | TRBV7-2 | 11 | ASSLGGADTQY
TRBJ2-2 | TRBV30 | 12 | AWRSTGVTGELF
TRBJ2-3 | TRBV19 | 13 | ASTETGHPADTQY
TRBJ1-2 | TRBV7-8 | 12 | ASSLDPAGYGYT
TRBJ2-1 | TRBV13 | 13 | ASSIGQGTYNEQF
TRBJ2-7 | TRBV5-1 | 13 | ASSSGLAASYEQY
TRBJ2-1 | TRBV4-3 | 13 | ASSQGSGLQNEQF
TRBJ2-5 | TRBV6-5 | 13 | ASSLTQGLQETQY
TRBJ2-3 | TRBV6-5 | 12 | ASRFFWEGDTQY
TRBJ2-2 | TRBV7-9 | 10 | ASSPYSGELF
TRBJ2-3 | TRBV6-6 | 14 | ASSSSDSAHADTQY
TRBJ1-6 | TRBV27 | 13 | ASLRQGLSNSPLH
TRBJ2-1 | TRBV30 | 10 | ACLYLYNEQF